Below are 9 T cell receptor beta chains sequenced from a single sample in a study of shared clonotypes between healthy human individuals. The protocol was immunoSEQ multiplex PCR, while the TCRdb copy is restricted to in-frame clones and leaves out a portion. The sample records some 2.4 million clones, approximately 94% being singletons. Sequencing was performed on naive CD4+ T cells from PBMCs. Subset of the sample: CD45RA+ positively selected. The receptors were gathered from a man younger than 30 in good health. Some clones in this sample may be carry-over from other donors' samples.

This sequence joins TRBV15 and TRBJ1-1, with 7 nucleotides matching TRBD1. With 6 bases clipped from V and 2 bases from J, the junction kept 6 bases outside the gene matches. The germline V gene encodes CDR1 LNHNV and CDR2 YYDKDF (reference sequence). The CDR3 has 14 residues. The CDR3 spells CATSPRQGNTEAFF. The DNA of the CDR3 is TGTGCCACCAGTCCTCGACAGGGTAACACTGAAGCTTTCTTT.

The V gene is TRBV11-3, the J gene TRBJ2-1; 8 bases fit TRBD1. Germline V gene sequence: CDR1 SGHNT, CDR2 YENEEA. With 5 bases clipped from V and 0 bases from J, the junction kept 0 bases outside the gene matches. The length of the CDR3 is 14 residues. CDR3 sequence: CASSGQGSYNEQFF. The CDR3 DNA is TGTGCCAGCAGCGGACAGGGCTCCTACAATGAGCAGTTCTTC. Using reference TRBV11-3 and TRBJ2-1 for the parts outside the CDR3, the full variable domain is EAGVVQSPRYKIIEKKQPVAFWCNPISGHNTLYWYLQNLGQGPELLIRYENEEAVDDSQLPKDRFSAERLKGVDSTLKIQPAELGDSAVYLCASSGQGSYNEQFFGPGTRLTVL.

The CDR3 DNA reads as TGTGCCAGCTCACGGGGTCCCTACGAGCAGTACTTC. The encoded protein is CASSRGPYEQYF. The chain links TRBV18 to TRBJ2-7; D call uncertain. CDR1 and CDR2 from the germline V gene are KGHSH and LQKENI. CDR3 size: 12 residues. V lost 4 bases to trimming and J lost 2 bases, with 6 bases between them.

The V gene is TRBV7-9, the J gene TRBJ1-5; TRBD1 is a possible D gene (6 bases). Trimming took 0 bases from V and 2 from J, leaving 14 bases between them. The germline V gene encodes CDR1 SEHNR and CDR2 FQNEAQ (reference sequence). The CDR3 sequence is 17 residues long. The CDR3 protein is CASSLAIGSGGNQPQHF. CDR3 DNA sequence: TGTGCCAGCAGCTTAGCTATCGGGTCAGGGGGCAATCAGCCCCAGCATTTT.

The chain couples TRBV14 to TRBJ1-1; D is undetermined. This CDR3 is built from 15 residues. Germline CDR1 SGHDN, CDR2 FVKESK. V gave up 5 bases and J gave up 6 bases, with 19 bases separating them. This CDR3 reads CASSRPTPLDAEAFF. The CDR3 coding sequence is TGTGCCAGCAGCAGGCCGACCCCCCTGGACGCTGAAGCTTTCTTT.

A single count supports this clone. This chain links TRBV9 with TRBJ2-2; tentatively, D is TRBD1 or TRBD2 (5 bases each). The V gene lost 7 bases and the J gene lost 6 bases, with 19 bases spanning the gap. CDR3 size: 15 residues. CDR1 and CDR2 from the germline V gene are SGDLS and YYNGEE. Written as DNA, the CDR3 is TGTGCCAGCTCCCGAGGGGAATTTTGGGCCGGGGAGCTGTTTTTT. It is translated as CASSRGEFWAGELFF.

The chain joins TRBV6-6 to TRBJ2-2; possible D gene TRBD1, 5 bases. CDR3 length equals 14 residues. V was shortened by 5 bases and J by 2 bases, with 9 bases between the two germline ends. The germline CDR1 and CDR2 sequences are MNHNY and SVGAGI (reference sequence). The CDR3: CASSSDRNTGELFF. The CDR3 DNA follows: TGTGCCAGCAGTAGTGACAGAAACACCGGGGAGCTGTTTTTT.

This clone showed up just a few times. The V and J genes are TRBV7-7 and TRBJ1-1; D uncertain. Per the germline V gene, CDR1 is SSHAT and CDR2 is FNYEAQ (reference sequence). V shed 2 bases and J shed 0 bases, with 4 bases lying between them. CDR3 length: 13 residues. This CDR3 is CASSLYLNTEAFF. The CDR3 nucleotides read TGTGCCAGCAGCTTATACTTGAACACTGAAGCTTTCTTT.

This clone was observed once. This sequence joins TRBV7-9 and TRBJ2-5, with 7 bases lining up with TRBD1. The CDR3 has 15 residues. J was trimmed by 2 bases and V by 5 bases; bases with no gene match: 8. Germline values: CDR1 SEHNR, CDR2 FQNEAQ (reference sequence). Written as DNA, the CDR3 is TGTGCCAGCAGCGTGGGGGACAGACTACAAGAGACCCAGTACTTC. Residues: CASSVGDRLQETQYF. The variable domain in full, with the rest retrieved from reference TRBV7-9 and TRBJ2-5, is DTGVSQNPRHKITKRGQNVTFRCDPISEHNRLYWYRQTLGQGPEFLTYFQNEAQLEKSRLLSDRFSAERPKGSFSTLEIQRTEQGDSAMYLCASSVGDRLQETQYFGPGTRLLVL.